Sequencing of this TCR beta chain was carried out in a study of beta chain features in type 1 diabetes. Study-level findings and limits: The naive, central memory and Treg TCRB repertoires showed an apparent similarity that was greater among patients than among healthy donors.

The CDR3 runs 16 residues. The trim removed 5 bases at V and 3 bases at J, leaving 8 bases unmatched. Germline CDR1 reads SEHNR; CDR2 reads FQNEAQ (reference sequence). Once sorted, every population was more than 95% pure. Turning to this clone: Its specificity is unknown.

The study reverse transcribed the entire isolated RNA, so it sequenced expressed TCRB transcripts. Using immunoSEQ multiplex PCR, the repertoire was profiled, and TCRdb retains in-frame clones only, with some absent. This sample has 350,000 to 450,000 clones; around 14% occur once, and the top ten carry around 0.039%. The V call is TRBV7-9, the J call TRBJ2-3; the match to TRBD1 covers 10 bases. The TCR sequence derives from a man aged 25 to 45 in good health. Specimen: naive CD4+ T cells from blood. The CDR3 sequence: CASSTWTGGRTDTQYF. DNA of the CDR3: TGTGCCAGCAGCACATGGACAGGGGGAAGGACAGATACGCAGTATTTT. Using reference TRBV7-9 and TRBJ2-3 for the parts outside the CDR3, the full variable domain is DTGVSQNPRHKITKRGQNVTFRCDPISEHNRLYWYRQTLGQGPEFLTYFQNEAQLEKSRLLSDRFSAERPKGSFSTLEIQRTEQGDSAMYLCASSTWTGGRTDTQYFGPGTRLTVL.